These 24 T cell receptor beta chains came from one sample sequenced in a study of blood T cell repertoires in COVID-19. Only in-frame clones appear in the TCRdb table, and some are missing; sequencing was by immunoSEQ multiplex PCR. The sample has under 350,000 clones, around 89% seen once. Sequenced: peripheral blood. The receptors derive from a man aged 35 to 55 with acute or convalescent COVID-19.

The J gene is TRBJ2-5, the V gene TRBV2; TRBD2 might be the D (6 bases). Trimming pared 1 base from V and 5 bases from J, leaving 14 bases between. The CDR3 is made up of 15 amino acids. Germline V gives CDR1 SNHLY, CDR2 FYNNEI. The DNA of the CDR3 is TGTGCCAGCAGTGAAGGGGGCGGGGTAGGGGAGACCCAGTACTTC. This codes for CASSEGGGVGETQYF.

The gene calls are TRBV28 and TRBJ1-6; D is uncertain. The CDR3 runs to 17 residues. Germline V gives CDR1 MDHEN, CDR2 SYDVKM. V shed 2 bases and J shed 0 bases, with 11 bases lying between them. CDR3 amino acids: CASSLRSGSSYNSPLHF. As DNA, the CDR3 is TGTGCCAGCAGTTTACGATCGGGGAGCTCCTATAATTCACCCCTCCACTTT.

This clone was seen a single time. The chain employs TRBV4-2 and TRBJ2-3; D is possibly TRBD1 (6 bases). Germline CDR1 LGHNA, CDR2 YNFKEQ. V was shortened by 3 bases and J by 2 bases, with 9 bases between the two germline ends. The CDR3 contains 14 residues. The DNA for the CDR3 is TGTGCCAGCAGCCAGGGGGCCAACACAGATACGCAGTATTTT. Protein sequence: CASSQGANTDTQYF.

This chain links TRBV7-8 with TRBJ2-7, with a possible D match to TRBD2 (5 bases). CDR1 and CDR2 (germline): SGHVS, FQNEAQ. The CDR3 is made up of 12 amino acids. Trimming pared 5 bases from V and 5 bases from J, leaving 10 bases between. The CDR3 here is CASSGRVNEQYF. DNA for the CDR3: TGTGCCAGCAGCGGGCGGGTTAACGAGCAGTACTTC.

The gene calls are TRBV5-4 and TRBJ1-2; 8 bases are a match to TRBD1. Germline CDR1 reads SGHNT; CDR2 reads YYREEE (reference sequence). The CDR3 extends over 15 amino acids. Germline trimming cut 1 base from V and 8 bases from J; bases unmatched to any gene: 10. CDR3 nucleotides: TGTGCCAGCAGCTTGCGCGCAGGGGGCAAGAAAGGCTACACCTTC. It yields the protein CASSLRAGGKKGYTF.

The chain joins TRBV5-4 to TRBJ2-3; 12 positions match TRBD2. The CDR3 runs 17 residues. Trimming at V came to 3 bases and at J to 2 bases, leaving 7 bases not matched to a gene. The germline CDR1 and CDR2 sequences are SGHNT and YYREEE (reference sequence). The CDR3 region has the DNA TGTGCCAGCAGCTATCGACTAGCGGGGGCCCACACAGATACGCAGTATTTT. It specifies CASSYRLAGAHTDTQYF. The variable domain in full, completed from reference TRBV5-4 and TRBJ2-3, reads ETGVTQSPTHLIKTRGQQVTLRCSSQSGHNTVSWYQQALGQGPQFIFQYYREEENGRGNFPPRFSGLQFPNYSSELNVNALELDDSALYLCASSYRLAGAHTDTQYFGPGTRLTVL.

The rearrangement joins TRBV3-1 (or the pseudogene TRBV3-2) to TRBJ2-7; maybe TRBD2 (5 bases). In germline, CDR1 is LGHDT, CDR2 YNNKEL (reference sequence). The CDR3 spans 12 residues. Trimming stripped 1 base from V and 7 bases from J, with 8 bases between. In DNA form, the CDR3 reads TGTGCCAGCAGCCAAGTCCGAGGGGAGCAGTACTTC. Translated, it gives CASSQVRGEQYF.

The CDR3 nucleotides are TGTGCCAGCACCGAAGGGGGCGGCACCGGGGAGCTGTTTTTT. The encoded protein is CASTEGGGTGELFF. The chain joins TRBV6-5 to TRBJ2-2, with 7 bases lining up with TRBD1. The CDR3 loop spans 14 amino acids. Germline CDR1 is MNHEY and CDR2 is SVGAGI. Trimming at V came to 7 bases and at J to 4 bases, leaving 6 bases not matched to a gene.

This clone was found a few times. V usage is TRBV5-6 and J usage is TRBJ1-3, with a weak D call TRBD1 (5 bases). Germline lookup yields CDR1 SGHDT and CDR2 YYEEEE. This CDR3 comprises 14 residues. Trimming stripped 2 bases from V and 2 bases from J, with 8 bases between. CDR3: CASSFGAAGNTIYF. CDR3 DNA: TGTGCCAGCAGCTTTGGGGCGGCTGGAAACACCATATATTTT.

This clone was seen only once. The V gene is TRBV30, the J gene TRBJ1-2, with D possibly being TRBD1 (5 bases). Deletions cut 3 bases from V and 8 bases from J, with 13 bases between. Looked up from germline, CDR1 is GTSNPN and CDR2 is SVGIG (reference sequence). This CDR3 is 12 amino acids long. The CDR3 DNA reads TGTGCCTGGAGCGCTAGGGGTCGGGGCTACACCTTC. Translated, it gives CAWSARGRGYTF.

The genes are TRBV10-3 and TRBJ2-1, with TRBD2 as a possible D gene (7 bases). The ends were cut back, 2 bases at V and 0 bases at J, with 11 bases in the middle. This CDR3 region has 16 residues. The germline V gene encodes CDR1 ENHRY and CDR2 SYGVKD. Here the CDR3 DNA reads TGTGCCATCAGTGAGGAGGGGGGGAACTCCTACAATGAGCAGTTCTTC. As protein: CAISEEGGNSYNEQFF.

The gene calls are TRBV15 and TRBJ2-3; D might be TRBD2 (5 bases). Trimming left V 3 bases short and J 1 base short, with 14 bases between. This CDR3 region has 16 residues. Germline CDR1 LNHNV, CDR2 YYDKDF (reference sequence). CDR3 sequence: CATSRRRRGGTDTQYF. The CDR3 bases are TGTGCCACCAGCAGGCGGAGGAGAGGCGGCACAGATACGCAGTATTTT.

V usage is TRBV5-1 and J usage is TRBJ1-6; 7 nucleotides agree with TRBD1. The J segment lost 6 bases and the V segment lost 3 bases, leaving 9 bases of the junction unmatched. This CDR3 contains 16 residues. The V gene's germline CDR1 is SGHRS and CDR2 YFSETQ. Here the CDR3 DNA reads TGCGCCAGCAGCTCAACGGTGGGACAGTCTAATTCACCCCTCCACTTT. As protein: CASSSTVGQSNSPLHF. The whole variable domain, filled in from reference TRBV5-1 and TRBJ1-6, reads KAGVTQTPRYLIKTRGQQVTLSCSPISGHRSVSWYQQTPGQGLQFLFEYFSETQRNKGNFPGRFSGRQFSNSRSEMNVSTLELGDSALYLCASSSTVGQSNSPLHFGNGTRLTVT.

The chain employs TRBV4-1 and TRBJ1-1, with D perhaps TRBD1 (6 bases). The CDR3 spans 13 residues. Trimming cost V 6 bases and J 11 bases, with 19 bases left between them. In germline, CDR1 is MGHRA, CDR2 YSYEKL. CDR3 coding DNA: TGCGCCAGCAGAAAAGATCTCGAGGGGGGGGCTTTCTTT. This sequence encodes CASRKDLEGGAFF.

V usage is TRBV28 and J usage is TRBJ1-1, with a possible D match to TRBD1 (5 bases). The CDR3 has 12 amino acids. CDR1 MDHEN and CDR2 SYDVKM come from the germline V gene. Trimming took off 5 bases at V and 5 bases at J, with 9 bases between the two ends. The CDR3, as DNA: TGTGCCAGCAGTCCTGGGGGGACTGAAGCTTTCTTT. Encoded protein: CASSPGGTEAFF.

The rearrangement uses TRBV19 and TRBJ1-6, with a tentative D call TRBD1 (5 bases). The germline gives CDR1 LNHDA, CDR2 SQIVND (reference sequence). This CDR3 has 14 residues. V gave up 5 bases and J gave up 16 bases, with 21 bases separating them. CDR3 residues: CASSLPTTVPLLHF. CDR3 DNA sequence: TGTGCCAGTAGTTTACCAACGACAGTCCCCCTACTCCACTTT.

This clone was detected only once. The chain's CDR3 is CASSLGQISIQYF. CDR3 in DNA: TGTGCCAGCAGTCTCGGACAGATTAGCATTCAGTACTTC. The V call is TRBV2, the J call TRBJ2-4, with D possibly matching TRBD1 (6 bases). CDR1 and CDR2 (germline): SNHLY, FYNNEI. The CDR3 sequence is 13 residues long. The V gene lost 5 bases and the J gene lost 9 bases, with 14 bases spanning the gap.

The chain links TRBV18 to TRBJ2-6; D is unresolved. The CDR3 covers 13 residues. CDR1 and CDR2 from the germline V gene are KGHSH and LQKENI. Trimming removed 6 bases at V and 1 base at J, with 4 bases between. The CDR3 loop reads CASSESGANVLTF. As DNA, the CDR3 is TGTGCCAGCTCGGAGTCTGGGGCCAACGTCCTGACTTTC.

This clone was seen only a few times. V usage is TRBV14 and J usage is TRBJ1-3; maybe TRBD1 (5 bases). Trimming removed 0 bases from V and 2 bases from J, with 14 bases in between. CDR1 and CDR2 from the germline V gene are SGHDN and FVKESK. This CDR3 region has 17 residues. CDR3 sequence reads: CASSQDIWRGPGNTIYF. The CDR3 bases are TGTGCCAGCAGCCAAGATATCTGGAGGGGACCTGGAAACACCATATATTTT.

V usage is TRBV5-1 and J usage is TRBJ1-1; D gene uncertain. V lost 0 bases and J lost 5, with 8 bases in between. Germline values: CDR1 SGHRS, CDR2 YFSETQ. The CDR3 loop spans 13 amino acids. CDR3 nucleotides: TGCGCCAGCAGCTTGGCCCCGAGGACTGAAGCTTTCTTT. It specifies CASSLAPRTEAFF. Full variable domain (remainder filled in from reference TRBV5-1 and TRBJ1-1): KAGVTQTPRYLIKTRGQQVTLSCSPISGHRSVSWYQQTPGQGLQFLFEYFSETQRNKGNFPGRFSGRQFSNSRSEMNVSTLELGDSALYLCASSLAPRTEAFFGQGTRLTVV.

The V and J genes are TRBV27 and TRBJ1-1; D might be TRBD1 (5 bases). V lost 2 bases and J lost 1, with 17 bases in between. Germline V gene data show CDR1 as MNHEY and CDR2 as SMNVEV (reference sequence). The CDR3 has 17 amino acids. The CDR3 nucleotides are TGTGCCAGCAGTTTAGTGGGTCGGAAGGGGCAGAACACTGAAGCTTTCTTT. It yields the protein CASSLVGRKGQNTEAFF.

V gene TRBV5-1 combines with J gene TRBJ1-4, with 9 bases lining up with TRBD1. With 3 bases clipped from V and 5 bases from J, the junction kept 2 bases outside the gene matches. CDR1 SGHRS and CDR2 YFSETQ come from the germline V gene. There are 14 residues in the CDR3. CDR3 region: CASSSGTGNEKLFF. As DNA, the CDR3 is TGCGCCAGCAGCTCCGGGACAGGGAATGAAAAACTGTTTTTT.

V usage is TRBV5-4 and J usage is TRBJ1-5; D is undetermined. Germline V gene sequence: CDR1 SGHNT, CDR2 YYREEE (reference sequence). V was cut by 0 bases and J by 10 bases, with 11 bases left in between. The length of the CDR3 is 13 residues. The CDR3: CASSLAGISPQHF. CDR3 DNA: TGTGCCAGCAGCTTGGCAGGAATCAGCCCCCAGCATTTT.

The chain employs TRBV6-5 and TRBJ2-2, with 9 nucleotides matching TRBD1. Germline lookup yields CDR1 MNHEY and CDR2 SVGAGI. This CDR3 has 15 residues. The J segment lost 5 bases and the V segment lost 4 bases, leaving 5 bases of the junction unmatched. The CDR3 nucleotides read TGTGCCAGCAGTTCGACAGGGGGGAAGACCGGGGAGCTGTTTTTT. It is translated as CASSSTGGKTGELFF.